These 31 T cell receptor beta chains were all obtained from the same sample, sequenced in a study of T cells in Graves' hyperthyroidism and ophthalmopathy (dated by TCRdb to the late 2010s). Preparation of the library involved multiplex PCR. The sequencing machine was an Illumina HiSeq 2000. The TCR beta CDR3 regions were amplified from the RNA transcripts. For the first round of RT-PCR on the TCR CDR3, the HTBI primer set was used together with the Qiagen OneStep RT-PCR kit. In-frame beta chains were kept once TCRdb had trimmed the public reads at Q25 with fastp and called clones with MiXCR. CDR3 protein duplicates are merged, each entry listing the most common genes and DNA. This sample gives about 480,000 distinct CDR3 sequences in total; approximately 14% of them show up just once. The top ten constitute about 17% of the sample. The sequencing input was blood. The receptor source for this set is a woman aged 18-29 years with Graves' hyperthyroidism.

This clonotype was recorded at least ten times. The genes are TRBV28 and TRBJ2-5; 7 bases align to TRBD2. CDR1 MDHEN and CDR2 SYDVKM come from the germline V gene. The CDR3 runs 16 residues. V shed 6 bases and J 5 bases; nucleotides not matched to a gene: 15. The CDR3: CASSPPLGGSPETQYF. The CDR3 coding sequence is TGTGCCAGCAGCCCCCCCTTGGGCGGGAGTCCTGAGACCCAGTACTTC.

This chain links TRBV5-1 with TRBJ2-6, with D possibly matching TRBD1 (6 bases). Per germline, CDR1 SGHRS and CDR2 YFSETQ. CDR3 length equals 18 residues. V was pared by 7 bases and J by 0 bases, with 20 bases between. Written as DNA, the CDR3 is TGCGCCAGCTCCCGGGACGGGGCCAGGGGCTCTGGGGCCAACGTCCTGACTTTC. Encoded protein: CASSRDGARGSGANVLTF.

As to this clonotype: At one end, the junction sequence differs from germline, possibly due to a read error. V usage is TRBV12-3 or TRBV12-4 and J usage is TRBJ1-3; 7 nucleotides match TRBD1. This CDR3 has 16 residues. The CDR3 protein is CASSSNRGNSGNTVYF. The CDR3, as DNA: TGTGCCAGCAGTTCCAACAGGGGTAATTCTGGAAACACCGTATATTTT.

This clonotype was recorded many times. The V and J genes are TRBV5-6 and TRBJ2-7, with TRBD1 matching 8 bases. The V and J ends lost 2 bases and 5 bases, in that order; junction bases with no gene match: 9. Germline V CDR1 and CDR2: SGHDT, YYEEEE. CDR3 size: 15 residues. In nucleotides, the CDR3 is TGTGCCAGCAGCTTAACGGACAGGGCAGGACACGAGCAGTACTTC. Amino acids: CASSLTDRAGHEQYF.

There are many counts of this clonotype. One end of the junction does not line up with germline, which may come from a read error. The V gene is TRBV7-7, the J gene TRBJ2-1; D perhaps matches TRBD2 (5 bases). Germline V lookup: CDR1 SSHAT, CDR2 FNYEAQ (reference sequence). This CDR3 has 14 amino acids. The CDR3 sequence: CASSLALAGNEQFF. In DNA form, the CDR3 reads TGTGCTAGCAGCTTAGCCCTAGCCGGCAATGAGCAGTTCTTC.

This clonotype was counted at least ten times. This sequence joins TRBV27 and TRBJ2-5, with D possibly being TRBD1 or TRBD2 (5 bases each). The ends were cut back, 2 bases at V and 5 bases at J, with 21 bases in the middle. Germline CDR1 reads MNHEY; CDR2 reads SMNVEV (reference sequence). CDR3 length: 17 amino acids. CDR3 bases: TGTGCCAGCAGTTTAACCATACCGGGACGAAGGGAGGAGACCCAGTACTTC. Translation: CASSLTIPGRREETQYF.

This clonotype was recorded at least ten times. The chain has TRBV6-5 and TRBJ2-1, with 7 bases lining up with TRBD2. J gave up 6 bases and V 2 bases, and 13 bases lay outside the gene matches. Germline V lookup: CDR1 MNHEY, CDR2 SVGAGI. The CDR3 is 17 residues long. CDR3 residues: CASSYQPGGSRGNEQFF. The DNA for the CDR3 is TGTGCCAGCAGTTACCAGCCGGGCGGGAGTCGCGGCAATGAGCAGTTCTTC.

This clonotype was seen repeatedly, ten times or more. The rearrangement links TRBV27 to TRBJ1-2; tentatively, D is TRBD1 (6 bases). Germline CDR1 and CDR2: MNHEY and SMNVEV (reference sequence). Trimming cost V 3 bases and J 2 bases, with 10 bases left between them. The CDR3 sequence is 14 residues long. The CDR3 sequence: CASSFNRVNYGYTF. The CDR3 region has the DNA TGTGCCAGCAGTTTCAACAGGGTGAACTATGGCTACACCTTC.

V usage is TRBV19 and J usage is TRBJ2-1; the match to TRBD2 covers 11 bases. Trimming took 1 base from V and 4 from J; bases not matched to a gene: 12. The CDR3 spans 19 residues. CDR1 is LNHDA, CDR2 SQIVND, per germline (reference sequence). The CDR3 region has the DNA TGTGCCAGTAGTATAGTGACTAGCGGGACTGGTGATACATACAATGAGCAGTTCTTC. This codes for CASSIVTSGTGDTYNEQFF.

At least ten counts were recorded for this clonotype. The rearrangement uses TRBV3-1 and TRBJ1-1; the D gene is possibly TRBD1 (6 bases). There are 14 residues in the CDR3. V was trimmed by 3 bases and J by 3 bases, leaving 11 bases between them. Germline CDR1 reads LGHDT; CDR2 reads YNNKEL (reference sequence). CDR3 sequence (DNA): TGTGCCAGCAGCCATGGGGGCGCCGACACTGAAGCTTTCTTT. It encodes CASSHGGADTEAFF.

The table lists this clonotype with many counts. The chain recombines TRBV18 with TRBJ2-7; 8 positions match TRBD1. The V gene end was trimmed by 3 bases and the J gene end by 4 bases; junction bases not matched to a gene: 5. The germline V gene has CDR1 KGHSH and CDR2 LQKENI. The CDR3 runs to 14 residues. The CDR3 sequence: CASSPGTGEYEQYV. DNA for the CDR3: TGTGCCAGCTCACCCGGGACAGGAGAGTACGAGCAGTACGTC.

There are many counts of this clonotype. The rearrangement links TRBV12-3 or TRBV12-4 to TRBJ2-6, with D possibly matching TRBD2 (6 bases). CDR3 length: 15 residues. Deletions cut 5 bases from V and 3 bases from J, with 11 bases between. The CDR3 DNA follows: TGTGCCAGCAGTGTTACGGGAGTTGGGGCCAACGTCCTGACTTTC. The encoded protein is CASSVTGVGANVLTF.

The chain couples TRBV4-2 to TRBJ2-1; 7 bases map to TRBD1. With V trimmed by 4 bases and J by 2 bases, 8 bases remained unmatched. The CDR3 is made up of 16 amino acids. CDR1 is LGHNA, CDR2 YNFKEQ, per germline. The CDR3 sequence: CASSPRQGTTYNEQFF. The CDR3, as DNA: TGTGCCAGCAGCCCTAGACAGGGTACGACCTACAATGAGCAGTTCTTC.

This chain uses TRBV7-9 with TRBJ2-3; D may be TRBD2 (6 bases). The ends were cut back, 5 bases at V and 2 bases at J, with 11 bases in the middle. Germline loops: CDR1 SEHNR, CDR2 FQNEAQ (reference sequence). The CDR3 spans 14 residues. CDR3 sequence reads: CASSPRTTTDTQYF. Here the CDR3 DNA reads TGTGCCAGCAGCCCCCGGACTACCACAGATACGCAGTATTTT. Complete variable domain (other parts from reference TRBV7-9 and TRBJ2-3): DTGVSQNPRHKITKRGQNVTFRCDPISEHNRLYWYRQTLGQGPEFLTYFQNEAQLEKSRLLSDRFSAERPKGSFSTLEIQRTEQGDSAMYLCASSPRTTTDTQYFGPGTRLTVL.

Only a few counts were recorded for this clonotype. The rearrangement links TRBV9 to TRBJ1-1; TRBD1 aligns across 7 bases. The CDR3 covers 14 residues. Germline V gene lookup returns CDR1 SGDLS and CDR2 YYNGEE. Trimming took 4 bases from V and 3 from J; bases not matched to a gene: 6. The CDR3 protein is CASSQGDSDTEAFF. CDR3 sequence (DNA): TGTGCCAGCAGCCAGGGGGACAGCGACACTGAAGCTTTCTTT.

The V gene is TRBV20-1, the J gene TRBJ1-4; D is undetermined. Looked up from germline, CDR1 is DFQATT and CDR2 is SNEGSKA (reference sequence). This CDR3 spans 14 amino acids. Deletions cut 1 base from V and 0 bases from J, with 6 bases between. CDR3 amino acids: CSARVPSTNEKLFF. CDR3 nucleotides: TGCAGTGCTAGAGTCCCTTCAACTAATGAAAAACTGTTTTTT.

About this clonotype itself: This sequence may be a read error, since a much larger clone differs from it by one base. The chain couples TRBV28 to TRBJ2-3, with no clear D. The germline gives CDR1 MDHEN, CDR2 SYDVKM. Trimming shortened V by 6 bases and J by 2 bases, and 6 bases separated the two germline ends. This CDR3 spans 12 amino acids. CDR3 sequence (DNA): TGTGCCAGCAGGACGGACACAGATACGCAGTATTTT. It specifies CASRTDTDTQYF.

This clonotype was counted ten times or more. CDR3 coding DNA: TGTGCCAGCAGCTTAGGTCGCAGGAACTATGGCTACACCTTC. Its translation: CASSLGRRNYGYTF. This sequence joins TRBV11-2 and TRBJ1-2; D is uncertain. The V end lost 1 base, the J end lost 2 bases, and 8 bases lay between the germline ends. The CDR3 extends over 14 amino acids. In germline, CDR1 is SGHAT, CDR2 FQNNGV.

V and J are TRBV3-1 and TRBJ2-1; 10 bases agree with TRBD2. Trimming removed 2 bases from V and 6 bases from J; junction bases left unmatched: 7. Germline V gives CDR1 LGHDT, CDR2 YNNKEL (reference sequence). The CDR3 runs to 16 residues. The CDR3 is CASSQLSSGRSNEQFF. The CDR3 DNA is TGTGCCAGCAGCCAACTTTCTAGCGGGAGATCCAATGAGCAGTTCTTC.

This clonotype was seen repeatedly, ten times or more. The V and J genes are TRBV7-9 and TRBJ2-1; D possibly corresponds to TRBD1 (5 bases). Germline V gene lookup returns CDR1 SEHNR and CDR2 FQNEAQ (reference sequence). There are 17 residues in the CDR3. V was pared by 3 bases and J by 2 bases, with 17 bases between. The CDR3 loop is CASSFSRAGPAYNEQFF. The DNA for the CDR3 is TGTGCCAGCAGCTTTAGTCGTGCAGGGCCGGCCTACAATGAGCAGTTCTTC.

The table lists this clonotype with many counts. The V and J genes are TRBV30 and TRBJ2-5; 8 bases fit TRBD2. The CDR3 is made up of 12 amino acids. Per the germline V gene, CDR1 is GTSNPN and CDR2 is SVGIG (reference sequence). With 4 bases clipped from V and 5 bases from J, the junction kept 3 bases outside the gene matches. The CDR3 here is CAWNGGGETQYF. The CDR3 DNA reads as TGTGCCTGGAACGGGGGGGGGGAGACCCAGTACTTC.

This clonotype was observed a few times. The V call is TRBV10-3, the J call TRBJ2-3, with 8 bases lining up with TRBD1. This CDR3 has 14 amino acids. V was clipped by 6 bases and J by 5 bases; unmatched bases: 7. Germline values: CDR1 ENHRY, CDR2 SYGVKD. The CDR3 protein is CAIRGQVGRDTQYF. For the CDR3, the DNA is TGTGCCATCAGGGGACAGGTCGGAAGAGATACGCAGTATTTT.

This clonotype was seen at least ten times. The V call is TRBV30, the J call TRBJ1-5, with 9 bases identical to TRBD1. The CDR3 has 15 residues. The germline V gene has CDR1 GTSNPN and CDR2 SVGIG (reference sequence). With V trimmed by 0 bases and J by 4 bases, 4 bases remained unmatched. The CDR3 sequence is CAWSVGTGLNQPQHF. CDR3 nucleotide sequence: TGTGCCTGGAGTGTAGGGACAGGGTTGAATCAGCCCCAGCATTTT.

At least ten counts were recorded for this clonotype. The V gene is TRBV20-1, the J gene TRBJ2-1; 10 bases agree with TRBD1. Germline V lookup: CDR1 DFQATT, CDR2 SNEGSKA (reference sequence). This CDR3 is built from 13 residues. Germline trimming cut 6 bases from V and 8 bases from J; bases unmatched to any gene: 7. CDR3 coding DNA: TGCAGTGCCCCGGGACAGGGGTTCGATGAGCAGTTCTTC. Its protein is CSAPGQGFDEQFF.

This clonotype was seen repeatedly, ten times or more. This chain connects TRBV5-1 to TRBJ1-5, with D possibly matching TRBD1 (5 bases). Per germline, CDR1 SGHRS and CDR2 YFSETQ. CDR3 length: 16 residues. V was shortened by 0 bases and J by 1 base, with 11 bases between the two germline ends. CDR3 DNA: TGCGCCAGCAGCTTGGAGGCGAGGGGAAGCAATCAGCCCCAGCATTTT. This translates into CASSLEARGSNQPQHF. Filled out from reference TRBV5-1 and TRBJ1-5, the complete variable domain reads KAGVTQTPRYLIKTRGQQVTLSCSPISGHRSVSWYQQTPGQGLQFLFEYFSETQRNKGNFPGRFSGRQFSNSRSEMNVSTLELGDSALYLCASSLEARGSNQPQHFGDGTRLSIL.

This clonotype came up many times. The gene calls are TRBV2 and TRBJ2-5; the D is unclear. The CDR3 runs to 15 residues. Deletions cut 6 bases from V and 4 bases from J, with 18 bases between. Germline V lookup: CDR1 SNHLY, CDR2 FYNNEI. DNA for the CDR3: TGTGCCAGCAGGGACGGGCCCCCGAGAGGAGAGACCCAGTACTTC. Protein: CASRDGPPRGETQYF.

Ten or more counts support this clonotype. The chain uses TRBV9 and TRBJ2-5, with D possibly matching TRBD1 (6 bases). The germline gives CDR1 SGDLS, CDR2 YYNGEE. The V end lost 1 base, the J end lost 3 bases, and 16 bases lay between the germline ends. The CDR3 is 16 amino acids. CDR3 bases: TGTGCCAGCAGCGTAACGATGGGACCAGGGGAAGAGACCCAGTACTTC. It translates to CASSVTMGPGEETQYF.

This clonotype was counted at least ten times. This chain connects TRBV7-9 to TRBJ1-4, with 7 bases identical to TRBD1. J lost 4 bases, V lost 1 base, and 3 bases had no gene match. Germline-derived CDR1 and CDR2 are SEHNR and FQNEAQ (reference sequence). The length of the CDR3 is 15 residues. CDR3 loop: CASSLGDRLNEKLFF. The CDR3 DNA reads TGTGCCAGCAGCTTAGGGGACAGACTTAATGAAAAACTGTTTTTT. Combining the CDR3 with reference TRBV7-9 and TRBJ1-4 gives the whole variable domain DTGVSQNPRHKITKRGQNVTFRCDPISEHNRLYWYRQTLGQGPEFLTYFQNEAQLEKSRLLSDRFSAERPKGSFSTLEIQRTEQGDSAMYLCASSLGDRLNEKLFFGSGTQLSVL.

This clonotype was picked up many times. This rearrangement joins TRBV5-6 to TRBJ2-5; a possible D gene is TRBD1 (6 bases). The CDR3 sequence is 14 residues long. V was trimmed by 2 bases and J by 0 bases, leaving 8 bases between them. Germline values: CDR1 SGHDT, CDR2 YYEEEE. Here the CDR3 reads CASSLGTYQETQYF. Here the CDR3 DNA reads TGTGCCAGCAGCTTAGGGACATACCAAGAGACCCAGTACTTC.

This clonotype was observed a few times. The chain joins TRBV12-5 to TRBJ2-5, with unresolved D. Germline CDR1 reads LGHNT; CDR2 reads FRNRAP. Trimming took 6 bases from V and 2 from J, leaving 13 bases between them. The CDR3 is made up of 14 amino acids. The CDR3 DNA sequence: TGTGCTAGTGGCCCTCTGGGTCCTCAAGAGACCCAGTACTTC. Its translation: CASGPLGPQETQYF.

This clonotype has only a few counts. The chain carries TRBV30 and TRBJ1-2; 11 bases map to TRBD1. V was clipped by 4 bases and J by 5 bases; unmatched bases: 9. CDR1 GTSNPN and CDR2 SVGIG come from the germline V gene (reference sequence). The CDR3 runs 15 residues. The CDR3 protein is CAWTEDRGPMYGYTF. CDR3 DNA: TGTGCCTGGACTGAGGACAGGGGGCCAATGTATGGCTACACCTTC.